The TCR beta chain under discussion was sequenced for a study of cytomegalovirus exposure and HLA in healthy donors. Study-level findings and limits: Later work showed greater clonal expansion in HLA-associated TCR beta chains than in equally common others. It was reportedly the case that the classifier diagnosed cytomegalovirus status with high specificity and sensitivity. The authors later linked a missense DCLRE1C variant to TCR beta V- and J-gene trimming.

Concerning this clone: Its antigen is unidentified.

CDR3 size: 16 residues. J was trimmed by 2 bases and V by 7 bases; bases with no gene match: 12. Looked up from germline, CDR1 is MNHNY and CDR2 is SVGAGI (reference sequence). The study ran its PCR with 60 Vbeta and 13 Jbeta primers. Clones were read by immunoSEQ multiplex PCR, and TCRdb kept only the in-frame ones, dropping some. Of approximately 130,000 clones listed, almost 85% are singletons. The sample was PBMCs. The chain has TRBV6-6 and TRBJ1-1; 8 nucleotides match TRBD1. This receptor was identified in a boy between 2 and 10 years old in good health and CMV-seronegative. The CDR3 loop is CASNPWGRGRNTEAFF. In DNA form, the CDR3 reads TGTGCCAGCAACCCCTGGGGCAGGGGGCGAAACACTGAAGCTTTCTTT.